Listed below are T cell receptor beta chains from one sample, sequenced in a study of CD8 T cells in Susac syndrome. TCRdb re-derived calls from the immunoSEQ multiplex PCR reads in MiXCR, one entry per CDR3 protein. The repertoire holds 90,000 to 110,000 distinct CDR3 sequences, with about 96% as singletons. The sequencing input was CD4+ T cells from PBMCs. These receptors all come from a human donor in good health. CDR3s include the opening cysteine and the closing phenylalanine or tryptophan. Fields, in order: CDR3 length, V gene, D gene, J gene, CDR3 DNA, CDR3 protein. A D gene is named only where the DNA matches it firmly.

cdr3_length: 14
v_call: TRBV12-5
d_call: .
j_call: TRBJ1-4
cdr3_nt: TGTGCTAGTGGGCTTGGAAGGACTAATGAAAAACTGTTTTTT
cdr3_aa: CASGLGRTNEKLFF

cdr3_length: 18
v_call: TRBV3-1
d_call: TRBD2
j_call: TRBJ2-7
cdr3_nt: TGTGCCAGCAGCCAAATCTTGACTAGCGGGGGCCTCTCCTACGAGCAGTACTTC
cdr3_aa: CASSQILTSGGLSYEQYF

cdr3_length: 15
v_call: TRBV5-1
d_call: TRBD2
j_call: TRBJ2-5
cdr3_nt: TGCGCCAGCAGCCCTCAAGGGACTAGCGTGGAGACCCAGTACTTC
cdr3_aa: CASSPQGTSVETQYF

cdr3_length: 16
v_call: TRBV19
d_call: TRBD1
j_call: TRBJ1-5
cdr3_nt: TGTGCCAGTAGCCCCCGACAGGGACGACAAAATCAGCCCCAGCATTTT
cdr3_aa: CASSPRQGRQNQPQHF

cdr3_length: 15
v_call: TRBV5-1
d_call: TRBD2
j_call: TRBJ2-1
cdr3_nt: TGCGCCAGCAGCTTGGGGACTAGCGGGTACAATGAGCAGTTCTTC
cdr3_aa: CASSLGTSGYNEQFF

cdr3_length: 12
v_call: TRBV7-6
d_call: .
j_call: TRBJ1-5
cdr3_nt: TGTGCCAGCAGCTTATACGACCAGCCCCAGCATTTT
cdr3_aa: CASSLYDQPQHF

cdr3_length: 12
v_call: TRBV5-1
d_call: .
j_call: TRBJ2-5
cdr3_nt: TGCGCCAGCAGCTTGGCCAAAGAGACCCAGTACTTC
cdr3_aa: CASSLAKETQYF

cdr3_length: 13
v_call: TRBV3-1
d_call: .
j_call: TRBJ2-7
cdr3_nt: TGTGCCAGCAGCCAAGTACTAGGCTACGAGCAGTACTTC
cdr3_aa: CASSQVLGYEQYF

cdr3_length: 15
v_call: TRBV9
d_call: TRBD2
j_call: TRBJ2-1
cdr3_nt: TGTGCCAGCAGCGTGACTAGCGGGAGGATCAATGAGCAGTTCTTC
cdr3_aa: CASSVTSGRINEQFF

cdr3_length: 14
v_call: TRBV12-3/TRBV12-4
d_call: TRBD1
j_call: TRBJ1-4
cdr3_nt: TGTGCCAGCAGGACCACGACAGGGAGTGAAAAACTGTTTTTT
cdr3_aa: CASRTTTGSEKLFF

cdr3_length: 16
v_call: TRBV3-1
d_call: .
j_call: TRBJ2-5
cdr3_nt: TGTGCCAGCAGCCAAGACCTGGCGGGAAAGGAAGAGACCCAGTACTTC
cdr3_aa: CASSQDLAGKEETQYF